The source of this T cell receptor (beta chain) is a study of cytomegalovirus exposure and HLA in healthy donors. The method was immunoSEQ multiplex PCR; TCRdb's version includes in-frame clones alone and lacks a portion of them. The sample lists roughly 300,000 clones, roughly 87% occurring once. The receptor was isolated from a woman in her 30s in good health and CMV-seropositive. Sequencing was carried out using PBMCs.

The CDR3 DNA sequence: TGTGCCAGCAGCGGACCGCCTAGCGGGGGGGGAAACACCGGGGAGCTGTTTTTT. Translating it yields CASSGPPSGGGNTGELFF. The chain carries TRBV5-6 and TRBJ2-2, with 12 bases aligning to TRBD2. V lost 4 bases and J lost 2; bases outside the gene matches: 9. This CDR3 is built from 18 residues. The V gene's germline CDR1 is SGHDT and CDR2 YYEEEE. The full variable domain, completed using reference TRBV5-6 and TRBJ2-2, is DAGVTQSPTHLIKTRGQQVTLRCSPKSGHDTVSWYQQALGQGPQFIFQYYEEEERQRGNFPDRFSGHQFPNYSSELNVNALLLGDSALYLCASSGPPSGGGNTGELFFGEGSRLTVL.